Each of the 10 T cell receptor beta chains below was sequenced from the same sample in a study of shared clonotypes between healthy human individuals. Using immunoSEQ multiplex PCR, the repertoire was profiled, and TCRdb retains in-frame clones only, with some absent. Altogether millions of clones are present, more than 90% being singletons, with the ten largest covering about 0.13%. The sequenced sample consisted of naive CD4+ T cells sorted from blood. Subset indicated: CD45RA+ positively selected. Source of these receptors: a man aged 18 to 30 in good health.

The chain carries TRBV2 and TRBJ2-4; the D gene is possibly TRBD2 (7 bases). In germline, CDR1 is SNHLY, CDR2 FYNNEI. The CDR3 runs to 14 residues. Deletions cut 5 bases from V and 6 bases from J, with 14 bases between. CDR3 nucleotides: TGTGCCAGCAGTAGGGGGGGCGACACAAACATTCAGTACTTC. This translates into CASSRGGDTNIQYF.

This clone is a singleton in its sample. The genes are TRBV10-1 and TRBJ2-5, with 10 nucleotides matching TRBD2. The CDR3 spans 15 residues. The junction had 4 bases not matched to a gene; V was cut back by 4 bases and J by 2 bases. CDR1 and CDR2 (germline): WNHNN, SYGVQD (reference sequence). The CDR3 loop is CASSAVAGGQETQYF. Written as DNA, the CDR3 is TGCGCCAGCAGTGCGGTAGCGGGGGGACAAGAGACCCAGTACTTC.

This chain connects TRBV2 to TRBJ2-7; D perhaps matches TRBD2 (5 bases). The V gene's germline CDR1 is SNHLY and CDR2 FYNNEI. V dropped 1 base and J dropped 12 bases, with 16 bases sitting between them. The CDR3 extends over 13 amino acids. CDR3 bases: TGTGCCAGCAGTGAAGAGGTCGGGGTTAGTAGGTACTTC. Translating it yields CASSEEVGVSRYF.

In DNA, the CDR3 is TGTGCCAGCAGCTCCGACAGGGGCGCAGATACGCAGTATTTT. As protein: CASSSDRGADTQYF. The rearrangement joins TRBV11-2 to TRBJ2-3; 8 bases agree with TRBD1. Germline assignment: CDR1 SGHAT and CDR2 FQNNGV. The CDR3 covers 14 residues. V dropped 4 bases and J dropped 4; count of bases not matched to a gene: 4.

The chain is built from TRBV25-1 and TRBJ2-2; possibly TRBD2 for D (5 bases). CDR1 and CDR2 (germline): MGHDK, SYGVNS. The CDR3 is made up of 14 amino acids. V was shortened by 2 bases and J by 7 bases, with 11 bases between the two germline ends. CDR3 residues: CASSEEQRNGELFF. CDR3 in DNA: TGTGCCAGCAGTGAAGAACAGCGGAACGGGGAGCTGTTTTTT.

The chain combines TRBV11-2 with TRBJ2-5; D is perhaps TRBD1 (5 bases). The germline gives CDR1 SGHAT, CDR2 FQNNGV. The CDR3 sequence is 15 residues long. V dropped 1 base and J dropped 0 bases, with 9 bases sitting between them. CDR3 in amino acids: CASSLGGRDQETQYF. The DNA of the CDR3 is TGTGCCAGCAGCTTAGGAGGCAGGGACCAAGAGACCCAGTACTTC.

The chain recombines TRBV2 with TRBJ2-7; D remains unclear. Germline CDR1 and CDR2: SNHLY and FYNNEI. V lost 4 bases to trimming and J lost 3 bases, with 7 bases between them. This CDR3 spans 12 amino acids. CDR3: CASSVRHYEQYF. The DNA for the CDR3 is TGTGCCAGCAGTGTAAGGCACTACGAGCAGTACTTC.

This clone has only one observation. The chain employs TRBV5-1 and TRBJ2-2, with a weak D call TRBD2 (7 bases). Trimming cost V 4 bases and J 10 bases, with 23 bases left between them. Germline CDR1 reads SGHRS; CDR2 reads YFSETQ. CDR3 size: 16 residues. CDR3 DNA: TGCGCCAGCAGCCCCACGGGGCGGGGGCCGTTCGAGGAGCTGTTTTTT. Its translation is CASSPTGRGPFEELFF.

Comments on this clone: Other DNA sequences in this specimen translate into the identical CDR3. This chain joins TRBV5-1 and TRBJ2-1; TRBD2 matches 11 bases. The CDR3 contains 13 residues. Germline values: CDR1 SGHRS, CDR2 YFSETQ. V gave up 4 bases and J gave up 11 bases; unmatched junction bases: 5. The CDR3 nucleotides are TGCGCCAGCAGCCTCGGGACTAGCGGCAAGCAGTTCTTC. This sequence encodes CASSLGTSGKQFF. The whole variable domain, remainder taken from reference TRBV5-1 and TRBJ2-1, is KAGVTQTPRYLIKTRGQQVTLSCSPISGHRSVSWYQQTPGQGLQFLFEYFSETQRNKGNFPGRFSGRQFSNSRSEMNVSTLELGDSALYLCASSLGTSGKQFFGPGTRLTVL.

This clone was counted once. The chain links TRBV10-3 to TRBJ1-5; TRBD1 is a possible D gene (5 bases). Germline values: CDR1 ENHRY, CDR2 SYGVKD. V gave up 0 bases and J gave up 4 bases, with 10 bases separating them. This CDR3 has 15 amino acids. CDR3 coding DNA: TGTGCCATCAGTGAGTCAGCAGGGCTTAATCAGCCCCAGCATTTT. The encoded protein is CAISESAGLNQPQHF.